Below are 6 T cell receptor beta chains sequenced from a single sample in a study of early T cells in non-severe SARS-CoV-2 infection. TCRdb processed the 5' RACE reads anew with MiXCR; each CDR3 protein has one entry. This table holds more than 25,000 distinct CDR3 sequences, over 3.5% found once. Sequenced input: whole blood. These receptors originate from an adult who was a healthcare worker with PCR-confirmed SARS-CoV-2 infection or an uninfected control (not recorded which).

This clonotype was recorded only once. This sequence joins TRBV6-2 or TRBV6-3 and TRBJ2-1; 7 bases are a match to TRBD1. J lost 6 bases, V lost 1 base, and 3 bases had no gene match. This CDR3 contains 14 residues. The V gene's germline CDR1 is MNHEY and CDR2 SVGEGT. CDR3 in DNA: TGTGCCAGCAGTTACTTTACAGGGGTCAATGAGCAGTTCTTC. Protein: CASSYFTGVNEQFF.

This clonotype has at least ten counts. The chain links TRBV7-9 to TRBJ2-5; D is unresolved. The germline gives CDR1 SEHNR, CDR2 FQNEAQ (reference sequence). V was trimmed by 5 bases and J by 13 bases, leaving 11 bases between them. CDR3 length: 10 amino acids. Here the CDR3 DNA reads TGTGCCAGCAGCCTAAATCCCGCGTACTTC. Translating gives CASSLNPAYF.

V usage is TRBV20-1 and J usage is TRBJ2-1; D is ambiguous. Per the germline V gene, CDR1 is DFQATT and CDR2 is SNEGSKA (reference sequence). The CDR3 covers 14 residues. V was pared by 5 bases and J by 3 bases, with 14 bases between. Here the CDR3 reads CSAHGLYFYNEQFF. CDR3 sequence (DNA): TGCAGTGCTCACGGGCTGTACTTCTACAATGAGCAGTTCTTC.

This clonotype was recorded at least ten times. The chain joins TRBV7-2 to TRBJ2-5; a possible D gene is TRBD2 (6 bases). This CDR3 is built from 13 residues. V gave up 3 bases and J gave up 1 base, with 6 bases separating them. Germline CDR1 is SGHTA and CDR2 is FQGNSA. The CDR3 loop reads CASSFSGQETQYF. The CDR3 nucleotides read TGTGCCAGCAGCTTTAGCGGCCAAGAGACCCAGTACTTC. The full variable domain, in which reference TRBV7-2 and TRBJ2-5 provide the parts outside the CDR3, is GAGVSQSPSNKVTEKGKDVELRCDPISGHTALYWYRQSLGQGLEFLIYFQGNSAPDKSGLPSDRFSAERTGGSVSTLTIQRTQQEDSAVYLCASSFSGQETQYFGPGTRLLVL.

This clonotype was detected ten times or more. The chain uses TRBV11-2 and TRBJ2-7, with TRBD1 matching 12 bases. Germline V gene sequence: CDR1 SGHAT, CDR2 FQNNGV. V gave up 4 bases and J gave up 4 bases; unmatched junction bases: 8. The CDR3 is made up of 16 amino acids. The CDR3 DNA sequence: TGTGCCAGCAGCTCTATCCGGGACAGGGGGCTTTACGAGCAGTACTTC. Residues: CASSSIRDRGLYEQYF.

The rearrangement uses TRBV24-1 and TRBJ2-3; D perhaps matches TRBD1 (5 bases). The CDR3 sequence is 14 residues long. V gave up 4 bases and J gave up 2 bases, with 9 bases separating them. The V gene's germline CDR1 is KGHDR and CDR2 SFDVKD. For the CDR3, the DNA is TGTGCCACCAGTGAGGTGGACAACACAGATACGCAGTATTTT. Protein: CATSEVDNTDTQYF.